This T cell receptor beta chain was captured in a study of blood T cell repertoires in COVID-19. Cohorts were assigned according to the clinical history that participants reported. The CDR3 covers 18 residues. The germline V and J ends were trimmed by 2 bases and 0 bases, with 18 bases remaining between them. Germline assignment: CDR1 MDHEN and CDR2 SYDVKM. Original analysis: Nucleated cell number was recorded as an estimate derived from reference gene primer amplification. Assay used: immunoSEQ multiplex PCR; TCRdb lists only in-frame clones, some missing. V and J calls plus clone size are reproduced from that table; the DNA served to infer D and trimming. There are 190,000 or so clones in the sample; 86% occur only once, and about 9.6% lies in the top ten.

The TCR was taken from a woman between 25 and 40 years old who had recovered from COVID-19. The rearrangement joins TRBV28 to TRBJ2-3; D remains ambiguous. Specimen: PBMCs or T cells enriched from blood (not recorded which). The CDR3 spells CASSLNGALASSTDTQYF. The CDR3 nucleotides are TGTGCCAGCAGTTTAAACGGAGCGCTTGCGAGTAGCACAGATACGCAGTATTTT.